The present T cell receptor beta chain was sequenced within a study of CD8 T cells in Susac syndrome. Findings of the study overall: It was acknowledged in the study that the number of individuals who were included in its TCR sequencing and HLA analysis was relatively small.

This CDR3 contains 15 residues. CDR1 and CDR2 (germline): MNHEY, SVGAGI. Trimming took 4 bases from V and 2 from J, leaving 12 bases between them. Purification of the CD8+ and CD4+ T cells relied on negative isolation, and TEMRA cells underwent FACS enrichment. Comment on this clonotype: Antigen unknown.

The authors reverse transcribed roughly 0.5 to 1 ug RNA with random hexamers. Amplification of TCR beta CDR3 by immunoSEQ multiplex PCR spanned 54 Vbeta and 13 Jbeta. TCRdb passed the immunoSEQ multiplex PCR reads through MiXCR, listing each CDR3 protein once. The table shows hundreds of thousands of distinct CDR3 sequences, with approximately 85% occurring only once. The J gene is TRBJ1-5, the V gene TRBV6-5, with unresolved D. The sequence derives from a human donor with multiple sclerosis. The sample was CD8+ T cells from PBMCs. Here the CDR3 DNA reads TGTGCCAGCAGTTCCACGTTAATGGGCAATCAGCCCCAGCATTTT. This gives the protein CASSSTLMGNQPQHF.